The entry below gives a single T cell receptor beta chain sequence along with its context. This clone's antigen is unknown. Base qualities are missing; no much larger clone stands one base away. The receptor library was made with the immunoSEQ multiplex PCR assay. The multiplex PCR relied on a mix of 60 forward primers for TCR Vbeta segments and 13 reverse primers for TCR Jbeta segments. The CDR3 region of rearranged TCR beta genes was amplified from genomic DNA by a multiplex PCR assay. Amplified TCR beta libraries were sequenced as 87-base-pair reads on the Illumina HiSeq System. Per the original workflow: In a later analysis, 80 million or so unique TCR beta chains were counted across the 650 to 700 repertoires, and approximately 9.9 million of these chains were shared by at least two donors. Raw reads were error-corrected and collapsed into unique sequences with a nearest-neighbor algorithm that merged closely related sequences to remove PCR and sequencing errors. CDR3 sequences were aligned to IMGT reference sequences to assign V, D and J gene segments. For a sequence to be retained, a match of at least six nucleotides was required to both a V gene segment and a J gene segment. A rearrangement counted as productive if the CDR3 had no stop codons and remained in frame with V and J, and every other rearrangement counted as non-productive. CDR3 was defined by IMGT convention, running from the second conserved V-encoded cysteine to the conserved J-encoded phenylalanine. The earlier analysis of more than 450 of the donors excluded sequences that lacked an unambiguous match to a single V gene segment. An earlier analysis of approximately 590 of the donors called V segments functional above 56.7% productive rearrangements and segregating when the between-donor standard deviation exceeded 5%. To diagnose cytomegalovirus status from the catalog of TCR beta chain sequences, a statistical classification framework was built. V and J gene assignment, in a later analysis, came from comparing TCR nucleotide sequences with IMGT/GENE-DB human TR gene sequences. In a later analysis, CDR3 sequences and most-parsimonious VDJ recombination scenarios were assigned using the TCRdist pipeline. In a later analysis, every TCR beta chain was defined by the combination of its CDR3 amino acid sequence and its V-gene family, and reads without a unique V-gene family were dropped. To address suspected cross-contamination and a sequencing artifact, a later analysis removed a few hundred highly shared, low-generation-probability nucleotide sequences. For each public chain, a later analysis derived a clonal expansion index from normalized ranks of inferred template counts within each repertoire. In a later analysis, generation probabilities were computed using a VDJ recombination model fitted to out-of-frame rearrangements, and the results were checked against IGoR. In a later analysis, hypergeometric tests were used to score TCR-TCR, TCR-HLA and TCR-CMV co-occurrence, with a repertoire-size bias correction applied to TCR pairs. In a later analysis, false discovery rates were estimated by permuting HLA or CMV assignments 20 times. In a later analysis, co-occurring TCRs were grouped using DBSCAN, with TCRdist sequence similarity added in when clustering inside HLA-allele-positive subsets. Co-occurrence clustering excluded repertoires with fewer than 30,000 or more than 120,000 public chains, plus five with anomalous nucleotide sharing. The table comes from immuneACCESS by way of TCRdb, which keeps in-frame sequences with V and J called. Part of the clones is missing from these tables; in studies checked, under half for an unresolved V gene and the rest for unknown reasons. V, J and clone size were drawn from that table, and D and trimming were deduced from the DNA. Present in this sample are over 150,000 clones, 85% of which were seen just once. The leading ten clones occupy over 2.5% of the sample.

The sample is drawn from a study of cytomegalovirus exposure and HLA in healthy donors (TCRdb year 2017). The study in broad terms: According to an earlier analysis of 550 to 750 of the donors, about 179 million T cells yielded 117 million unique TCR beta sequences and roughly 280 Gb of sequence data. An early release covering more than 500 HLA-typed donors comprised about 320 gigabases of sequencing data and 85 million or so unique TCR sequences. Of the roughly 400 genotyped donors, roughly 80% were placed in the genetic ancestry cluster associated with self-reported Caucasian donors. The study was designed to test whether signatures of past pathogen exposure could be identified by cataloging public T cell receptors. The T cell repertoires of several hundred subjects were profiled by immunosequencing and related to cytomegalovirus serostatus. Besides the first cohort of 550 to 750 subjects, a separate validation cohort made up of around 120 different subjects was used. High-throughput TCR immunosequencing, statistical association of individual TCRs with disease status, and machine learning were combined to predict cytomegalovirus infection status. A later analysis re-analyzed previously published TCR beta repertoires from 666 donors and added high-resolution HLA genotyping to study TCR occurrence patterns. The later analysis used no new phenotypic data to find candidate immune exposures, relying instead on TCR beta sequences and their occurrence across donors. An earlier analysis of 587 of the donors used high-throughput TCR beta sequencing to judge whether each TCR beta V gene segment behaved as functional or pseudogenic. Donor age, sex, ethnicity and CMV serostatus were compiled together with the repertoire data. In a later genetic analysis, genome-wide SNP genotypes for about 65% of the roughly 700 donors were used, and that subset was treated as a discovery cohort. Every discovery cohort repertoire had been produced on one sequencing platform. HLA typing covered class I and class II loci at four-digit resolution. Typing coverage differed by locus: A, B, C, DRB1 and DQB1 were typed in about 620-630 donors, DQA1 in 500 to 550, DPA1 in approximately 600, and DPB1 in around 440. Roughly 5 DR-DQ haplotypes were treated as single units for association and clustering because of strong linkage in the cohort. Among some 400 genotyped donors of the cohort, an average of around 240,000 unique TCR beta nucleotide sequences was sequenced per donor, of which 15% to 20% were non-productive.

The full study reports these points: Roughly uniform sequencing depth across donors was assumed in presence/absence analyses, although this assumption may not hold. According to a later genetic analysis, donors in an Asian-associated ancestry cluster had fewer N-insertions in productive TCRs than the approximately 630-donor mean. The earlier analysis of 587 of the donors excluded 15 to 20 rarely observed V segments, including chromosome 9 orphons, because counts were too low. Linkage disequilibrium might explain the correlated functional status among segregating V segments, but an unknown experimental factor could not be excluded. A further reported finding was that TCR beta sequences accurately predicted the HLA-A and HLA-B alleles for most subjects in the first cohort. Assigning TCR associations to individual alleles was difficult when HLA alleles, especially DR and DQ, strongly co-occurred. Some IMGT-functional V segments, including TRBV6-2 and TRBV6-3, could not be told apart with the 87-base-pair reads, so those segments were excluded. V-gene and J-gene trimming of TCR beta chains was associated with a missense DCLRE1C variant in a later genetic analysis, and the association was replicated in an independent cohort. In a later analysis, several top co-occurrence clusters were reported to appear linked to parvovirus B19, influenza, CMV and Epstein-Barr virus. According to the authors, the approach could potentially be generalized to other disease states and immunological phenotypes. The study gave a list of 150 to 200 TCR beta chains associated with cytomegalovirus. A later analysis found that HLA-associated TCR beta chains were more clonally expanded and had lower generation probabilities than equally common non-associated chains. Broadly in line with IMGT annotations, most TCR beta V segments showed up in productive rearrangements about 87% or about 30% of the time in an earlier analysis of 450 to 750 of the donors. In a later analysis, most CMV-associated TCR beta chains were found to appear HLA-restricted, with HLA associations seemingly driven largely by CMV exposure. A group of highly shared sequence variants was considered likely to be a technical artifact of the sequencing pipeline. The only immune exposure information available for the cohort was CMV serostatus. HLA typing was unavailable for some donors at each locus, so association tests used only the typed subset. In a later analysis, some 17,000 TCR beta sequences were associated with specific HLA alleles at a false discovery rate of 0.05. While some public TCRs were present in many individuals, most TCR sequences turned up only very rarely across donors. In vitro tests confirmed that a few of the cytomegalovirus-associated TCR beta chains recognize cytomegalovirus antigens. In a later analysis, the rate of TCR association differed among HLA loci, with DRB1 alleles having the most associated TCRs and HLA-C alleles having the fewest. The classifier was reported to diagnose cytomegalovirus status with high specificity and sensitivity in both the original cohort and the validation cohort. Only TCR beta chains were sequenced in this cohort, and the absence of alpha or paired-chain data limited detectable features.

The germline V gene specifies SGHNT as CDR1 and YENEEA as CDR2. Trimming takes 4 bases from V and 0 bases from J, and the germline ends sit 10 bases apart. The CDR3 starts with the cysteine, ends with the phenylalanine, and has 15 residues. Kept here is only the CDR3 DNA, which spans 45 bases and is read in frame from base 1. In total, 600 or so healthy bone marrow donors made up the cohort. All cohort members were sampled while nominally healthy, although unrecorded immune exposures were likely present. The donor was CMV seropositive and belonged to the group of around 300 seropositive cohort members. A peripheral blood sample was provided by each donor, and peripheral blood mononuclear cells were used for TCR beta sequencing. The Qiagen DNeasy Blood Extraction Kit was used to extract genomic DNA from the blood cell samples.

The sequence derives from a young man in good health and CMV-seropositive. Sequencing was done on a sample of PBMCs. The rearranged segments are TRBV11-3 and TRBJ2-1; TRBD2 is a weak D gene call, 5 bases matching. The nucleotide sequence reads TGTGCCAGCAGCTCAGCGGCCAGCTCCTACAATGAGCAGTTCTTC. This gives the protein CASSSAASSYNEQFF.